The clone carrying this T cell receptor (beta chain) came up a few times. Template material for amplifying TCR beta CDR3 regions consisted of RNA transcripts. Initially, a first-round RT-PCR of the TCR CDR3 employed the HTBI primer set. TCRdb re-called the multiplex PCR reads through MiXCR, storing one row per CDR3 protein. The sample lists about 210,000 distinct CDR3 sequences; more than 15% were seen once. These data belong to a study of T cells in Graves' hyperthyroidism and ophthalmopathy. The CDR3 totals 17 residues. V was cut by 1 base and J by 0 bases, with 13 bases left in between. Germline values: CDR1 MNHNS, CDR2 SASEGT.

The sequence derives from a man aged 45-65 years with Graves' hyperthyroidism. Sequenced material: blood. This sequence joins TRBV6-1 and TRBJ1-5; D call uncertain. CDR3 region: CASSEVAGGTSNQPQHF. The CDR3 DNA follows: TGTGCCAGCAGTGAAGTCGCAGGCGGAACTAGCAATCAGCCCCAGCATTTT.